Sequencing of this T cell receptor (beta chain) was carried out in a study of CD8 T cells in Susac syndrome. Study results and limitations: The study recognized that the number of individuals in its TCR sequencing and HLA analysis was relatively small.

V was pared by 1 base and J by 1 base, with 4 bases between. The germline CDR1 and CDR2 sequences are SGHTA and FQGTGA. The CDR3 has 13 amino acids. As concerns this clonotype: Its antigen is still unknown.

TEMRA cells were FACS-enriched, unlike CD8+ and CD4+ T cells, which were negatively isolated. After extraction with the RNeasy kit, roughly 0.5 to 1 ug of the RNA was reverse transcribed using random hexamers. MiXCR, applied by TCRdb to the immunoSEQ multiplex PCR reads, yields one record per CDR3 protein. The table shows roughly 120,000 distinct CDR3 sequences, with about 94% occurring only once. The V gene is TRBV7-3, the J gene TRBJ1-1; unclear D gene. The source material was CD4+ T cells from PBMCs. The sequence was collected from a human donor with multiple sclerosis. CDR3: CASSLMENTEAFF. The CDR3 DNA reads TGTGCCAGCAGCTTAATGGAGAACACTGAAGCTTTCTTT.